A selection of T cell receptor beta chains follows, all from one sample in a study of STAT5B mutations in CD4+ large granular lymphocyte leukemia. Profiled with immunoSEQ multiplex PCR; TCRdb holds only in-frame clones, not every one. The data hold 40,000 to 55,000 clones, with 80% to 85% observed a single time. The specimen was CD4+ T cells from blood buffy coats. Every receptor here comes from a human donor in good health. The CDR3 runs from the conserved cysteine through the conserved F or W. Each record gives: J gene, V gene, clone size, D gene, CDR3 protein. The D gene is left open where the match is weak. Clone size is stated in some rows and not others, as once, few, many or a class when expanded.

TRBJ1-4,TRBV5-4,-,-,CASSFPGSTNEKLFF
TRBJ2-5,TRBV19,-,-,CASSIAGSGQAETQYF
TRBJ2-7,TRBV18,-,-,CASSNREGNYEQYF
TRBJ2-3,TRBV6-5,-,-,CASSRDGDTQYF
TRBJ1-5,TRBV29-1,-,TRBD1,CSVGQGNNQPQHF
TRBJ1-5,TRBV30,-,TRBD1,CAWRGQGSGQPQHF
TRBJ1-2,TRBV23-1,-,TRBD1,CASSQSQDRGNYGYTF
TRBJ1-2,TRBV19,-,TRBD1,CASSTTPGTGRGGYTF
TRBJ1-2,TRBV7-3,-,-,CASSLNGFGYTF
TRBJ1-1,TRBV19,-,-,CASNPQGLNTEAFF
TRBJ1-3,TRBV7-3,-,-,CASSLQPISGNTIYF
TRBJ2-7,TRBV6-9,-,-,CASSIGYEQYF
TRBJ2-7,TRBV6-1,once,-,CAITGLSYEQYF
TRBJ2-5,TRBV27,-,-,CAIQREVPGGAQETQYF
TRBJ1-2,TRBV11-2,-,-,CASSLGESYTF
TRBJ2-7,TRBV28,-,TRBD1,CASSKAYSGTGTYEQYF
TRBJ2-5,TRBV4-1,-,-,CASSQAGAGKETQYF
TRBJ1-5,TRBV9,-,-,CASSVDWEQPQHF
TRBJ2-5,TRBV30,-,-,CAWSVGDPQETQYF
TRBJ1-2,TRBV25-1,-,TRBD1,CASSEGTGPFEGYTF
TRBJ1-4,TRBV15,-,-,CATSRDVGRVGTTNEKLFF
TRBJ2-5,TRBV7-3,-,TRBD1,CASSLGTAIQETQYF
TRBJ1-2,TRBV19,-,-,CASSIKNYGYTF
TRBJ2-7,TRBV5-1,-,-,CASSPGTHPSPYEQYF
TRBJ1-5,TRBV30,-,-,CAWSVSGGGQPQHF
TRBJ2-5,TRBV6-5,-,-,CASSYGREQYF
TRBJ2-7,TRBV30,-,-,CAWNPSGNEQYF
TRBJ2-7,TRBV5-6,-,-,CASSFNYEQYF
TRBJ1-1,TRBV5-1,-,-,CASSFARGNTEAFF
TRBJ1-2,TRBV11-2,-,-,CASSPPTGAYGYTF
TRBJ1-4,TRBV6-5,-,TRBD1,CASSRRGRVEKLFF
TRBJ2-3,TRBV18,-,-,CASSPVITGVGTDTQYF
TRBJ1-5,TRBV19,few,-,CASSIAGWQPQHF
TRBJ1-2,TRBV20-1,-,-,CSPGGDYGYTF
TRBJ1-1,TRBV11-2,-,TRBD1,CASSPYQGVTEAFF
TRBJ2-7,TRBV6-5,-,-,CAFPRQVDLYEQYF
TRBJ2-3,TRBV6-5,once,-,CASSSPGSDTQYF
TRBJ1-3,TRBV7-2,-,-,CASSLGQFSGNTIYF
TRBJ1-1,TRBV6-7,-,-,CAIHTPDATLNTEAFF
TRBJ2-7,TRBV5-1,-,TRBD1,CASSLGQGDYEQYF
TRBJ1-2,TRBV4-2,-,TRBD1,CASSQDRTGENYGYTF
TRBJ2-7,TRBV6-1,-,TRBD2,CASRRLAGFYEQYF
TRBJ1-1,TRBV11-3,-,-,CASSPTGLNTEAFF
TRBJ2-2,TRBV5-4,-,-,CASSLRPAGELFF
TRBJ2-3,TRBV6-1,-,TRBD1,CASSERDRVADTQYF
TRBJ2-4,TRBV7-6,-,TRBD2,CASSLLATSGSGMGKNIQYF
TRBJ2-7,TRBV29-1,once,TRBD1,CSVEKPGTGVGEQYF
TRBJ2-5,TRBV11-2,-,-,CASSEQETQYF